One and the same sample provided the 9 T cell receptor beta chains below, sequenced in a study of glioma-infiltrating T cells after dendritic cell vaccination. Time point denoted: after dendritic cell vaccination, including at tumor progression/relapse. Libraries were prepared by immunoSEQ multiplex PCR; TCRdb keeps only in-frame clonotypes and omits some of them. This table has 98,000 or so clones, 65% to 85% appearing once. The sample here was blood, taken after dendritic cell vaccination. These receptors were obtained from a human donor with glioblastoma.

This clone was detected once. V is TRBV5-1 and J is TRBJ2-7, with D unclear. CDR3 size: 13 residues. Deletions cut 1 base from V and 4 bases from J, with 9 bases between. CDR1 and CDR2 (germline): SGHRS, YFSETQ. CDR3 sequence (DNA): TGCGCCAGCAGCTTGTCGCAGATTTACGAGCAGTACTTC. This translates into CASSLSQIYEQYF.

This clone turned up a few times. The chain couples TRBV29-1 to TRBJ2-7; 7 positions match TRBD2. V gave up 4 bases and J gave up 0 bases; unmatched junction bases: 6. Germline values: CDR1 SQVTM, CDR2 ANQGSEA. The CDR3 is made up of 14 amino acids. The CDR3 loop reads CSVALGGVSYEQYF. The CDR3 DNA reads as TGCAGCGTTGCGTTGGGAGGGGTCTCCTACGAGCAGTACTTC.

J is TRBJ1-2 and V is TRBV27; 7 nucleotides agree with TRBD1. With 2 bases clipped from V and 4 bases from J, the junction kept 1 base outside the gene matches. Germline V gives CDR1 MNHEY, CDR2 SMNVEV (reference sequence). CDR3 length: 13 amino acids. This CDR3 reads CASSLQGGYGYTF. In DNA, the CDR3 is TGTGCCAGCAGTTTACAGGGGGGCTATGGCTACACCTTC.

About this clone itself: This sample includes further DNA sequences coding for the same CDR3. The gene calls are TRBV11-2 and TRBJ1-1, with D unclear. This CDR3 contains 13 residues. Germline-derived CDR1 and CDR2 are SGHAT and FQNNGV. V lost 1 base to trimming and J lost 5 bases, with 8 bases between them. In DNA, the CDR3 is TGTGCCAGCAGCTTAGCGGGTTATACTGAAGCTTTCTTT. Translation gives CASSLAGYTEAFF.

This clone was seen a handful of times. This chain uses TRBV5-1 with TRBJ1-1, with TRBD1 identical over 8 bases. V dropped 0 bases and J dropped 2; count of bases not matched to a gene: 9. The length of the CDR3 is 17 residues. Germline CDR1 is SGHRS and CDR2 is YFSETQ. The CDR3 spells CASSLAGQGSPNTEAFF. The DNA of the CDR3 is TGCGCCAGCAGCTTGGCCGGACAGGGATCCCCAAACACTGAAGCTTTCTTT.

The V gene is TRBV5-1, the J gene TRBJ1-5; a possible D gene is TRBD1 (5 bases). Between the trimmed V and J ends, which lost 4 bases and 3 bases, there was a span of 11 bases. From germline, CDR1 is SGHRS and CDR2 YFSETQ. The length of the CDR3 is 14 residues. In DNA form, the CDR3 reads TGCGCCAGCAGCATCGGGGACTTCAATCAGCCCCAGCATTTT. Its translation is CASSIGDFNQPQHF. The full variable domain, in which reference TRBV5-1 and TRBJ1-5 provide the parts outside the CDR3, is KAGVTQTPRYLIKTRGQQVTLSCSPISGHRSVSWYQQTPGQGLQFLFEYFSETQRNKGNFPGRFSGRQFSNSRSEMNVSTLELGDSALYLCASSIGDFNQPQHFGDGTRLSIL.

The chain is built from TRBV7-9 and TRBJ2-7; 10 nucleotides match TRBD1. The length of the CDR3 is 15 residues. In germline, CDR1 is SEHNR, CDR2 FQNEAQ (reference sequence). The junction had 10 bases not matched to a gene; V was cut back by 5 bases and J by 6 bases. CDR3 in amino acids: CASSGWTGGILEQYF. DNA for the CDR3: TGTGCCAGCAGCGGCTGGACAGGGGGTATCCTCGAGCAGTACTTC.

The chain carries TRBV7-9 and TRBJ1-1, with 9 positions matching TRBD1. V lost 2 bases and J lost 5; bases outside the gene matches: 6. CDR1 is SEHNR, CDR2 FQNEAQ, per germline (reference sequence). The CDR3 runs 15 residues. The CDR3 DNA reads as TGTGCCAGCAGCTTACTCTGGGACAGGGTGACTGAAGCTTTCTTT. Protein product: CASSLLWDRVTEAFF.

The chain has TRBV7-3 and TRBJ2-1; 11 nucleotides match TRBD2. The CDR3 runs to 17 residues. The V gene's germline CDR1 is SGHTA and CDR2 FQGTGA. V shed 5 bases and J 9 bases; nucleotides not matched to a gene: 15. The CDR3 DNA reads TGTGCCAGCAGCCCTCGGGGGGTAGCGGGAGGGTCCGGTGAGCAGTTCTTC. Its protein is CASSPRGVAGGSGEQFF.